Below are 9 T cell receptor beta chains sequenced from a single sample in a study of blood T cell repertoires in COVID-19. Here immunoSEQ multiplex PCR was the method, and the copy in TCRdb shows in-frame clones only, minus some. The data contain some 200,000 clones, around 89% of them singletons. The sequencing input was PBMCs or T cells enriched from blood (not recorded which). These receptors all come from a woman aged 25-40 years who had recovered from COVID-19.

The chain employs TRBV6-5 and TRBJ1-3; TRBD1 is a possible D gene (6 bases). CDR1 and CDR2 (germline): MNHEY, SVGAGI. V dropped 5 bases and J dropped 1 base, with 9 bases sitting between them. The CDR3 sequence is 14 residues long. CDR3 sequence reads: CASSTQGSGNTIYF. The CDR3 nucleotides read TGTGCCAGCAGTACTCAGGGGTCTGGAAACACCATATATTTT.

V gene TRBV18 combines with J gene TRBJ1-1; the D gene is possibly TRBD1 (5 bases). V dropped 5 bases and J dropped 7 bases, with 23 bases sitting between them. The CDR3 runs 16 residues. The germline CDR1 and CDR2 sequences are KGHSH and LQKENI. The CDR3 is CASSLSHAGSFSEAFF. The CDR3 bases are TGTGCCAGCTCATTATCTCACGCAGGGTCGTTTAGTGAAGCTTTCTTT.

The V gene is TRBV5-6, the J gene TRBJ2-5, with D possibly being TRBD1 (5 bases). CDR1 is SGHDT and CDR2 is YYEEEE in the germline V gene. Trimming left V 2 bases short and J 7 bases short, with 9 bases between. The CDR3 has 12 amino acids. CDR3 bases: TGTGCCAGCAGCTTACAGGTCGGGACCCAGTACTTC. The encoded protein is CASSLQVGTQYF.

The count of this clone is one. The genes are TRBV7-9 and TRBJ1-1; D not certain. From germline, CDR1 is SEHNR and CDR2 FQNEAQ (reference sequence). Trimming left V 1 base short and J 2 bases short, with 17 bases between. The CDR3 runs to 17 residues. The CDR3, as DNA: TGTGCCAGCAGCTTAGGGACTCTCTCACCTTTCAACACTGAAGCTTTCTTT. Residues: CASSLGTLSPFNTEAFF.

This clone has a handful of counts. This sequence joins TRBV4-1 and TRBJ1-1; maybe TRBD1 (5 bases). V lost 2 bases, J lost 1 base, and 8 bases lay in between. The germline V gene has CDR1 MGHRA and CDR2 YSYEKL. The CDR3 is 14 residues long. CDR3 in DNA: TGCGCCAGCAGCCAAAAGACAGAGAACACTGAAGCTTTCTTT. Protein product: CASSQKTENTEAFF.

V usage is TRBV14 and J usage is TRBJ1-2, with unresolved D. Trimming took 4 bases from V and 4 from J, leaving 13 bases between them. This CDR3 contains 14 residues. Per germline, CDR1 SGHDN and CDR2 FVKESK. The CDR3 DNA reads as TGTGCCAGCAGCCGCCGCAGAGGAACCTATGGCTACACCTTC. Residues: CASSRRRGTYGYTF. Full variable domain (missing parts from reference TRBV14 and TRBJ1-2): EAGVTQFPSHSVIEKGQTVTLRCDPISGHDNLYWYRRVMGKEIKFLLHFVKESKQDESGMPNNRFLAERTGGTYSTLKVQPAELEDSGVYFCASSRRRGTYGYTFGSGTRLTVV.

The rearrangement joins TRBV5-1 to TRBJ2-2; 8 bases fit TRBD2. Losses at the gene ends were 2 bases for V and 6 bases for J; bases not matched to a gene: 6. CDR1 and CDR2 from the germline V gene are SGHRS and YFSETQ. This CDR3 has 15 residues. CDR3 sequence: CASSLGSGVAGELFF. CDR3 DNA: TGCGCCAGCAGCTTAGGTAGCGGGGTTGCCGGGGAGCTGTTTTTT.

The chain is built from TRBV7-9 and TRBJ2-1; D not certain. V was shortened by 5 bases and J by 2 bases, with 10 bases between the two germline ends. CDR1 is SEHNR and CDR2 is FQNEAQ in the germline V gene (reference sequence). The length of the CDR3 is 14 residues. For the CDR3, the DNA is TGTGCCAGCAGCAAGCAAGACACCTACAATGAGCAGTTCTTC. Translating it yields CASSKQDTYNEQFF.

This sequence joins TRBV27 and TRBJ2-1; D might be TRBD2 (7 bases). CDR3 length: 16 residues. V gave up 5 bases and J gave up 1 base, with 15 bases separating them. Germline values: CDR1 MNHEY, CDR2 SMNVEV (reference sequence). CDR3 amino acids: CASSPGRGYSYNEQFF. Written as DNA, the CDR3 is TGTGCCAGCAGTCCGGGGAGGGGGTATTCCTACAATGAGCAGTTCTTC.